The following is a T cell receptor beta chain sequence with its context. The sample belongs to a study of blood T cell repertoires in COVID-19. Produced via immunoSEQ multiplex PCR; TCRdb's table is partial and in-frame only. In the table there are roughly 250,000 clones, 80% to 85% of which are singletons. Germline V gives CDR1 SGHNT, CDR2 YYREEE (reference sequence). J gave up 4 bases and V 5 bases, and 6 bases lay outside the gene matches. The CDR3 loop spans 15 amino acids. J is TRBJ2-2 and V is TRBV5-4, with TRBD2 matching over 9 bases. The sample comprised peripheral blood. This TCR derives from a person aged 65-85 years with COVID-19, enrolled during active disease. The CDR3 region has the DNA TGTGCCAGCAGTATTAGCGGGAGTATCACCGGGGAGCTGTTTTTT. Its translation: CASSISGSITGELFF.